The rows below give T cell receptor beta chains drawn from one sample of a study of blood T cell repertoires in COVID-19. Sequencing used immunoSEQ multiplex PCR; TCRdb keeps in-frame clones, though not all of them. The sample shows 100,000 to 120,000 clones, about 75% of them seen only once. The sample consisted of peripheral blood. The receptors originated from a woman aged 65 to 85 with acute or convalescent COVID-19. The CDR3 runs from the conserved cysteine through the conserved F or W. Each record gives: J gene, V gene, CDR3 protein.

>TRBJ1-4|TRBV7-8
CASSPQATNEKLFF
>TRBJ2-6|TRBV2
CASSVGASGANVLTF
>TRBJ2-3|TRBV5-6
CASSWATDTQYF
>TRBJ1-2|TRBV28
CASSLRTESYGYTF
>TRBJ2-1|TRBV11-3
CASSLGAGRDEQFF
>TRBJ2-1|TRBV4-1
CASSQEPANSGGAWNEQFF
>TRBJ2-7|TRBV30
CAWSPQQGRNLDEQYF
>TRBJ1-6|TRBV6-1
CASSEPRGQGDSSPLHF
>TRBJ2-3|TRBV27
CASSRRGLADTQYF
>TRBJ2-1|TRBV24-1
CATGDGGTYNEQFF
>TRBJ2-2|TRBV25-1
CASPCDKLTGELFF
>TRBJ1-1|TRBV6-2/TRBV6-3
CASSRPRGADTEAFF
>TRBJ2-1|TRBV7-2
CASSWAGLRSYNEQFF
>TRBJ1-3|TRBV28
CASSLSGTGNNF
>TRBJ2-1|TRBV7-2
CASSVTSGGANEQFF
>TRBJ1-3|TRBV9
CASSDRGSGNTIYF
>TRBJ2-1|TRBV11-3
CASSSPGGFGEQFF
>TRBJ1-3|TRBV27
CASSLAARGQHTIYF
>TRBJ2-4|TRBV28
CASRETSGQARGKNIQYF
>TRBJ2-5|TRBV5-6
CASSLVRGETQYF